There are many counts of the clone carrying this TCR beta chain. The entry originates in a study of lung T cells in sarcoidosis with Löfgren's syndrome. TCRdb called the reads again in MiXCR, with one record for every CDR3 protein. The sample holds 15,000 to 25,000 distinct CDR3 sequences, around 20% seen once. In germline, CDR1 is DFQATT, CDR2 SNEGSKA (reference sequence). The trim removed 1 base at V and 6 bases at J, leaving 10 bases unmatched. The CDR3 runs to 17 residues. This TCR derives from a human donor with sarcoidosis (Löfgren's syndrome or another form), or a control subject (not recorded which). This chain connects TRBV20-1 to TRBJ1-5; 12 bases map to TRBD1. The sample taken for sequencing was CD4+ T cells from bronchoalveolar lavage. This CDR3 reads CSARVDRDRGRAQPQHF. For the CDR3, the DNA is TGCAGTGCTAGAGTCGACCGGGACAGGGGGCGCGCTCAGCCCCAGCATTTT.